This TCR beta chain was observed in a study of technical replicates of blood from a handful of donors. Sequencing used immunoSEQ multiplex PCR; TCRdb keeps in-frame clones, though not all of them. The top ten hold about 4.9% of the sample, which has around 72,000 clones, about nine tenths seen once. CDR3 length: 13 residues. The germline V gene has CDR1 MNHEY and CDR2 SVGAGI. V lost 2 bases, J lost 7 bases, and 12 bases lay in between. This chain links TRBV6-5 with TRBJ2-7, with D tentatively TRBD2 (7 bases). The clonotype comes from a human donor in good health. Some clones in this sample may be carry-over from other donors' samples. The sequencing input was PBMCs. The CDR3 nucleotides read TGTGCCAGCAGTTACGGGGGGGGCTCGGAGCAGTACTTC. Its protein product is CASSYGGGSEQYF.